These T cell receptor beta chains were read from a single sample in a study of human T cells and chemical hapten exposure. TCRdb ran MiXCR on the RACE reads and lists one entry per CDR3 protein. The sample contains more than 75,000 distinct CDR3 sequences, about 9.3% of which appear only once. Material: whole blood, obtained in connection with sensitization to the hapten diphenylcyclopropenone (DPC). The receptors stem from a woman in her forties with alopecia areata. Some clones in this sample may be carry-over from other donors' samples. CDR3s include the opening cysteine and the closing phenylalanine or tryptophan. The D gene is left open where the match is weak. Clone size, where shown, is once, few, many, or a class for clones that have expanded.

J gene: TRBJ2-6
D gene: TRBD2
clone size: many
V gene: TRBV7-2
CDR3 DNA: TGTGCCAGCAGCTCCTCCGGGGGGGCATCCACCCTCTTGGCTGGGGCCAACGTCCTGACTTTC
CDR3 protein: CASSSSGGASTLLAGANVLTF

J gene: TRBJ2-1
D gene: .
clone size: many
V gene: TRBV3-1
CDR3 DNA: TGTGCCAGCAGCCAAGAGGCGGAAAAAAAGCAGTTCTTC
CDR3 protein: CASSQEAEKKQFF

J gene: TRBJ2-1
D gene: .
clone size: many
V gene: TRBV28
CDR3 DNA: TGTGCCAGCAGTCGGGGGCCTCTTTTAGATGAGCAGTTCTTC
CDR3 protein: CASSRGPLLDEQFF

J gene: TRBJ2-4
D gene: TRBD1
clone size: many
V gene: TRBV28
CDR3 DNA: TGTGCCAGCAGTCCTTGGACAGGGCTAGCCAAAAACATTCAGTACTTC
CDR3 protein: CASSPWTGLAKNIQYF

J gene: TRBJ2-7
D gene: TRBD2
clone size: few
V gene: TRBV28
CDR3 DNA: TGTGCCAGCAGTTTAGCCGGGACTAGCCGGGTCTACGAGCAGTACTTC
CDR3 protein: CASSLAGTSRVYEQYF

J gene: TRBJ2-3
D gene: TRBD2
clone size: .
V gene: TRBV4-2
CDR3 DNA: TGTGCCAGCAGCCAAGGCGGGACTAGCGGGACGGCGACAGATACGCAGTATTTT
CDR3 protein: CASSQGGTSGTATDTQYF

J gene: TRBJ1-2
D gene: .
clone size: few
V gene: TRBV7-9
CDR3 DNA: TGTGCCAGCAGCTTAAGGGGGTTGTATGGCTACACCTTC
CDR3 protein: CASSLRGLYGYTF

J gene: TRBJ2-2
D gene: TRBD1
clone size: many
V gene: TRBV4-2
CDR3 DNA: TGTGCCAGCAGCCCAGGGACAGGGTCCACCGGGGAGCTGTTTTTT
CDR3 protein: CASSPGTGSTGELFF

J gene: TRBJ2-3
D gene: .
clone size: .
V gene: TRBV7-9
CDR3 DNA: TGTGCCAGCAGCTTAGGATCACAAGATACGCAGTATTTT
CDR3 protein: CASSLGSQDTQYF

J gene: TRBJ2-5
D gene: .
clone size: once
V gene: TRBV29-1
CDR3 DNA: TGCAGCGTTAAATGGGAGGAAGAGACCCAGTACTTC
CDR3 protein: CSVKWEEETQYF

J gene: TRBJ2-1
D gene: .
clone size: .
V gene: TRBV6-2/TRBV6-3
CDR3 DNA: TGTGCCAGCAGCCTACTAGCATACAATGAGCAGTTCTTC
CDR3 protein: CASSLLAYNEQFF

J gene: TRBJ2-7
D gene: .
clone size: many
V gene: TRBV6-2/TRBV6-3
CDR3 DNA: TGTGCCAGCAGTTCCCCCCCCGGGAGTTCCTACGAGCAGTACTTC
CDR3 protein: CASSSPPGSSYEQYF

J gene: TRBJ2-5
D gene: TRBD1
clone size: many
V gene: TRBV19
CDR3 DNA: TGTGCCAGTAGTCCGGACAGGGGGATGAAGGAGACCCAGTACTTC
CDR3 protein: CASSPDRGMKETQYF

J gene: TRBJ2-3
D gene: .
clone size: .
V gene: TRBV28
CDR3 DNA: TGTGCCAGCAGTTTAGAGGGAGGGGGGGATACGCAGTATTTT
CDR3 protein: CASSLEGGGDTQYF

J gene: TRBJ2-1
D gene: TRBD2
clone size: few
V gene: TRBV24-1
CDR3 DNA: TGTGCCACCAGTGATTTCGGGACTAGCGGGACCAATGAGCAGTTCTTC
CDR3 protein: CATSDFGTSGTNEQFF

J gene: TRBJ2-7
D gene: TRBD1
clone size: .
V gene: TRBV5-6
CDR3 DNA: TGTGCCAGCATCATTACAGGGGGCTACGAGCAGTACTTC
CDR3 protein: CASIITGGYEQYF

J gene: TRBJ2-5
D gene: TRBD1
clone size: few
V gene: TRBV10-3
CDR3 DNA: TGTGCCATCAGTGATAGGGACAGCCAAGAGACCCAGTACTTC
CDR3 protein: CAISDRDSQETQYF

J gene: TRBJ2-3
D gene: TRBD2
clone size: few
V gene: TRBV20-1
CDR3 DNA: TGCAGTGCTAGCCCGACTAGCGGGGATTACACAGATACGCAGTATTTT
CDR3 protein: CSASPTSGDYTDTQYF

J gene: TRBJ2-2
D gene: .
clone size: many
V gene: TRBV27
CDR3 DNA: TGTGCCAGCAGTCATAATAGGGCCGGGGAGCTGTTTTTT
CDR3 protein: CASSHNRAGELFF

J gene: TRBJ2-2
D gene: .
clone size: many
V gene: TRBV7-6
CDR3 DNA: TGTGCCAGCAGCTTGGGACGGCTCCTTAACACCGGGGAGCTGTTTTTT
CDR3 protein: CASSLGRLLNTGELFF

J gene: TRBJ1-1
D gene: .
clone size: .
V gene: TRBV28
CDR3 DNA: TGTGCCAGCAGTGGGTACAAGAACACTGAAGCTTTCTTT
CDR3 protein: CASSGYKNTEAFF

J gene: TRBJ2-6
D gene: .
clone size: few
V gene: TRBV20-1
CDR3 DNA: TGCAGTGCTAGAGATCCAGGTGGGCTAGCGCGTTACTCTTCTGGGGCCAACGTCCTGACTTTC
CDR3 protein: CSARDPGGLARYSSGANVLTF

J gene: TRBJ2-1
D gene: TRBD2
clone size: medium-sized
V gene: TRBV28
CDR3 DNA: TGTGCCAGCAGGCCCGGGGTACTAGCGGGAGGAGCCGGCGAGCAGTTCTTC
CDR3 protein: CASRPGVLAGGAGEQFF

J gene: TRBJ2-7
D gene: TRBD2
clone size: .
V gene: TRBV20-1
CDR3 DNA: TGCAGTGCTAGTTCCCCAGCGGGAGGGACCTACGAGCAGTACTTC
CDR3 protein: CSASSPAGGTYEQYF

J gene: TRBJ2-1
D gene: TRBD2
clone size: many
V gene: TRBV6-5
CDR3 DNA: TGTGCCAGCAGTTACTCGGGACTAGCGAGAGACTACAATGAGCAGTTCTTC
CDR3 protein: CASSYSGLARDYNEQFF

J gene: TRBJ2-5
D gene: TRBD2
clone size: many
V gene: TRBV7-9
CDR3 DNA: TGTGCCAGCAGCACGACTAGCGGGATAGGAGAGACCCAGTACTTC
CDR3 protein: CASSTTSGIGETQYF

J gene: TRBJ1-2
D gene: .
clone size: .
V gene: TRBV20-1
CDR3 DNA: TGCAGTGCCGGACACCTTGGCTACACCTTC
CDR3 protein: CSAGHLGYTF

J gene: TRBJ1-2
D gene: TRBD1
clone size: many
V gene: TRBV25-1
CDR3 DNA: TGTGCCAGCAGTGCCGGGACAGGGCTCTATGGCTACACCTTC
CDR3 protein: CASSAGTGLYGYTF

J gene: TRBJ1-4
D gene: .
clone size: many
V gene: TRBV5-4
CDR3 DNA: TGTGCCAGCAGCCAAACCCCGGCAACTAATGAAAAACTGTTTTTT
CDR3 protein: CASSQTPATNEKLFF

J gene: TRBJ2-7
D gene: .
clone size: many
V gene: TRBV29-1
CDR3 DNA: TGCAGCGTTGGGACCCCCTTTACCTACGAGCAGTACTTC
CDR3 protein: CSVGTPFTYEQYF

J gene: TRBJ2-3
D gene: .
clone size: few
V gene: TRBV7-2
CDR3 DNA: TGTGCCAGCAGCCGCCAGTTCACAGATACGCAGTATTTT
CDR3 protein: CASSRQFTDTQYF

J gene: TRBJ2-7
D gene: .
clone size: few
V gene: TRBV29-1
CDR3 DNA: TGCAGCGCCTCAGGGAGCAGCGACGAGCAGTACTTC
CDR3 protein: CSASGSSDEQYF

J gene: TRBJ2-2
D gene: .
clone size: many
V gene: TRBV24-1
CDR3 DNA: TGTGCCACCAGTCTGCAGGGTGGCACCGGGGAGCTGTTTTTT
CDR3 protein: CATSLQGGTGELFF

J gene: TRBJ2-5
D gene: .
clone size: .
V gene: TRBV28
CDR3 DNA: TGTGCCAGCTCCCTAAGTTTGACTGGACCCGAGAAGACCCAGTACTTC
CDR3 protein: CASSLSLTGPEKTQYF

J gene: TRBJ2-1
D gene: .
clone size: few
V gene: TRBV7-9
CDR3 DNA: TGTGCCAGCAGCTTAGGGGGACTTACCGAGCAGTTCTTC
CDR3 protein: CASSLGGLTEQFF

J gene: TRBJ2-3
D gene: TRBD2
clone size: .
V gene: TRBV20-1
CDR3 DNA: TGCAGTGTCCAGGGGACTAGCGGCACAGATACGCAGTATTTT
CDR3 protein: CSVQGTSGTDTQYF

J gene: TRBJ1-6
D gene: .
clone size: many
V gene: TRBV11-2
CDR3 DNA: TGTGCCAGCAGCTTTATCGGGGCTTCACCCCTCCACTTT
CDR3 protein: CASSFIGASPLHF

J gene: TRBJ2-1
D gene: TRBD2
clone size: few
V gene: TRBV11-2
CDR3 DNA: TGTGCCAGCAGCATCCAAGCGGGAGGTAGCGGTGAGCAGTTCTTC
CDR3 protein: CASSIQAGGSGEQFF

J gene: TRBJ2-3
D gene: .
clone size: many
V gene: TRBV28
CDR3 DNA: TGTGCCAGCACCTCTCGCATCGGGACGGAAGGGGCAGATACGCAGTATTTT
CDR3 protein: CASTSRIGTEGADTQYF

J gene: TRBJ1-5
D gene: .
clone size: .
V gene: TRBV28
CDR3 DNA: TGTGCCAGCAGTTCACCCACCGGAGGTCAGCATTTT
CDR3 protein: CASSSPTGGQHF

J gene: TRBJ2-5
D gene: .
clone size: few
V gene: TRBV29-1
CDR3 DNA: TGCAGCGTCAGGGACCAAGAGACCCAGTACTTC
CDR3 protein: CSVRDQETQYF

J gene: TRBJ2-1
D gene: .
clone size: .
V gene: TRBV6-2/TRBV6-3
CDR3 DNA: TGTGCCAGCACCCAGGGGTCCCACTACAATGAGCAGTTCTTC
CDR3 protein: CASTQGSHYNEQFF